The rows below give T cell receptor beta chains drawn from one sample of a study of shared clonotypes between healthy human individuals. The data were produced by immunoSEQ multiplex PCR, yet TCRdb's version contains in-frame clones alone and is incomplete. Among about 2 million clones listed, 90% to 95% were seen once. The sample taken for sequencing was naive CD4+ T cells sorted from blood. The receptor source for this set is a man younger than 35 in good health. CDR3s include the opening cysteine and the closing phenylalanine or tryptophan. Size values are once, few and many counts, or a class for expanded clones, and some rows have none.

clone_size j_call v_call cdr3_aa
. TRBJ1-5 TRBV30 CAWSSGADQPQHF
. TRBJ2-1 TRBV6-6 CASSQAGGVYNEQFF
. TRBJ2-7 TRBV11-2 CASSHLRGTAYEQYF
. TRBJ1-4 TRBV7-9 CASSLRQGANEKLFF
. TRBJ2-2 TRBV7-3 CASSPGLAGVTGELFF
. TRBJ2-3 TRBV5-1 CASSDARTGPLTDTQYF
. TRBJ1-6 TRBV5-1 CASSFQAENSPLHF
. TRBJ1-3 TRBV7-9 CASSLSVPSGNTIYF
. TRBJ2-2 TRBV5-1 CASSLFGTGGTGELFF
. TRBJ1-4 TRBV5-1 CASSETGLEKLFF
. TRBJ1-3 TRBV27 CASSVKPGGNGNTIYF
. TRBJ1-6 TRBV5-1 CASSLAGPTNPIDPKLHF
. TRBJ1-5 TRBV6-5 CASSEGGNQPQHF
. TRBJ1-1 TRBV29-1 CSAGGFMNTEAFF
. TRBJ1-4 TRBV10-3 CAISPGESNEKLFF
. TRBJ2-7 TRBV2 CASSASSASFYEQYF
. TRBJ2-7 TRBV6-1 CASSGGTAGRSYEQYF
. TRBJ2-3 TRBV7-9 CASSLAHGSGGPYTDTQYF
few TRBJ1-4 TRBV30 CAWTRGRVDNEKLFF
. TRBJ1-5 TRBV7-2 CASSLGISNQPQHF
. TRBJ2-7 TRBV30 CAWSVSGERYEQYF
. TRBJ2-1 TRBV2 CASSERGRAGYNEQFF
. TRBJ2-2 TRBV30 CAWSGSGTTFGGELFF
. TRBJ2-5 TRBV9 CASSVSARGLGETQYF
. TRBJ2-3 TRBV5-4 CASSSRQGGTDTQYF
. TRBJ2-1 TRBV5-1 CASSLGAGDNEQFF
. TRBJ2-7 TRBV5-6 CASSFSAGASSYEQYF
. TRBJ1-2 TRBV30 CAWSRLSKSQGNYGYTF
. TRBJ2-1 TRBV19 CASSMAINEQFF
. TRBJ2-3 TRBV7-2 CASSPTSVDDTQYF
. TRBJ1-4 TRBV5-4 CASSLGRELGEKLFF
. TRBJ1-2 TRBV14 CAISAVGADGYTF
. TRBJ1-6 TRBV10-3 CAIRPFGGSSYNSPLHF
. TRBJ2-6 TRBV7-2 CASSPRQRYGANVLTF
. TRBJ2-7 TRBV2 CASRGTSTGEQYF
. TRBJ1-2 TRBV18 CASSPEGGLPNYGYTF
. TRBJ1-4 TRBV9 CASSVGGSATNEKLFF
. TRBJ2-7 TRBV30 CAWSVLIRGLKTYEQYF
. TRBJ1-1 TRBV5-6 CASSWGRRNTEAFF
. TRBJ1-1 TRBV2 CASSPRDWTEAFF
. TRBJ1-4 TRBV5-1 CASSTGETNEKLFF
. TRBJ2-2 TRBV7-7 CASSPWTNNGELFF
. TRBJ2-2 TRBV2 CASRRGLIGELFF
few TRBJ1-2 TRBV7-9 CASTAEGNGYTF
. TRBJ2-4 TRBV18 CASSPGEGIQYF
. TRBJ2-7 TRBV6-6 CASSYWGRLTYEQYF
. TRBJ2-3 TRBV7-3 CASRPTSGDPVTQYF
once TRBJ1-6 TRBV7-9 CASSFGYNSPLHF
. TRBJ2-1 TRBV2 CASNAAESSYNEQFF
. TRBJ1-6 TRBV6-5 CASSWTAANSPLHF
. TRBJ1-6 TRBV2 CASKYGQDNSPLHF
. TRBJ2-2 TRBV4-3 CASSQDTGQNTGELFF
. TRBJ1-5 TRBV28 CASSLNLQPQHF
. TRBJ2-7 TRBV23-1 CASSPDANASSYEQYF
. TRBJ2-7 TRBV7-2 CASSSGLAGGRGNEQYF